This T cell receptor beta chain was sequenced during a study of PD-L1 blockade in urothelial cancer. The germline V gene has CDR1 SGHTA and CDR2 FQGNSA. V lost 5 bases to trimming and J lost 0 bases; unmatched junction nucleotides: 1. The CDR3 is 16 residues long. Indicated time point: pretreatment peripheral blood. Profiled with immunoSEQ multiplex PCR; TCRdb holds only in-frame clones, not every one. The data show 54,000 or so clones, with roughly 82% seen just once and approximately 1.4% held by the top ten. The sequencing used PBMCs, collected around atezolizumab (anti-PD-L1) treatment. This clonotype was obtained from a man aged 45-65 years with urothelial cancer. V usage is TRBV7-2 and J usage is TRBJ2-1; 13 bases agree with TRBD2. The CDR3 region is CASSRTSGSSYNEQFF. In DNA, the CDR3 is TGTGCCAGCAGCCGGACTAGCGGGAGCTCCTACAATGAGCAGTTCTTC. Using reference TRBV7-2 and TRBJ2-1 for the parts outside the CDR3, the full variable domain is GAGVSQSPSNKVTEKGKDVELRCDPISGHTALYWYRQSLGQGLEFLIYFQGNSAPDKSGLPSDRFSAERTGGSVSTLTIQRTQQEDSAVYLCASSRTSGSSYNEQFFGPGTRLTVL.